The rows below give T cell receptor beta chains drawn from one sample of a study of T-cell reconstitution after alpha-beta-depleted transplantation in children. TCRdb used MiXCR to reprocess the PCR reads, holding one entry per CDR3 protein. Seen here are some 78,000 distinct CDR3 sequences, 13% to 15% observed once, and the top ten hold around a quarter. This specimen was PBMCs, mostly from graft donor cells, taken 180 days after TCRalphabeta/CD19-depleted stem cell transplant. The receptors were gathered from a male patient aged 2 to 10 who had a stem cell transplant for acute lymphoblastic leukemia, so the T cells may come from the graft donor. Both conserved end residues are part of each CDR3. D genes are given only for firm matches. Clone size is stated in some rows and not others, as once, few, many or a class when expanded.

J	size	V	D	length	DNA	CDR3
TRBJ2-1	few	TRBV11-2	-	16	TGTGCCAGCACCGCATTCGGCCCAAGCTCCTACAATGAGCAGTTCTTC	CASTAFGPSSYNEQFF
TRBJ1-1	few	TRBV10-3	-	16	TGTGCCATCAGTCGGGATCATAGAGGGGTGAACACTGAAGCTTTCTTT	CAISRDHRGVNTEAFF
TRBJ2-7	-	TRBV4-2	-	15	TGTGCCAGCAGCCACCTTCAGGGGCGGAACTACGAGCAGTACTTC	CASSHLQGRNYEQYF
TRBJ2-4	-	TRBV6-2/TRBV6-3	-	14	TGTGCCAGCAGGAGACGGGTCCTGGGGGACATTCAGTACTTC	CASRRRVLGDIQYF
TRBJ1-2	-	TRBV29-1	TRBD1	14	TGCAGCGTTGAGGAGGGACAGAGGAACTATGGCTACACCTTC	CSVEEGQRNYGYTF
TRBJ1-1	-	TRBV11-2	-	16	TGTGCCAGCAGCTTCTCGGGGTATTCCCCGAACACTGAAGCTTTCTTT	CASSFSGYSPNTEAFF
TRBJ2-2	-	TRBV3-1	-	14	TGTGCCAGCGCCGGACCTTGGAACACCGGGGAGCTGTTTTTT	CASAGPWNTGELFF
TRBJ1-2	many	TRBV7-2	-	11	TGTGCCAGCAGCCTATGGACAGTTCCTCGGTTC	CASSLWTVPRF
TRBJ2-7	-	TRBV20-1	TRBD1	14	TGCAGTGCTAGAGGGGACAGTCCGTTTAGGGAGCAGTACTTC	CSARGDSPFREQYF
TRBJ2-3	-	TRBV28	TRBD2	16	TGTGCCAGCAGTATACTAGCGGGAGGGCTCTCCGATACGCAGTATTTT	CASSILAGGLSDTQYF
TRBJ2-2	few	TRBV30	-	15	TGTGCCTGGGCCGGGTGGGGGGCTGTCACCGGGGAGCTGTTTTTT	CAWAGWGAVTGELFF
TRBJ2-5	-	TRBV7-2	TRBD1	15	TGTGCCAGCAGCCCTCGACAGGGTGGCCAAGAGACCCAGTACTTC	CASSPRQGGQETQYF
TRBJ2-2	-	TRBV7-2	TRBD2	16	TGTGCCAGCAGCCACGTTCCGGGGGGGCCGAGCGGGGAGCTGTTTTTT	CASSHVPGGPSGELFF
TRBJ1-1	many	TRBV12-3/TRBV12-4	-	14	TGTGCCAGCAGTTTAGTCCTGGGGAAGACTGAAGCTTTCTTT	CASSLVLGKTEAFF
TRBJ2-4	once	TRBV20-1	TRBD1	15	TGCAGTGCCCGGACAGGTCTGGGGGCCAAAAACATTCAGCACTTC	CSARTGLGAKNIQHF
TRBJ2-5	few	TRBV9	-	15	TGTGCCAGCACCACCTCGGCGGGAAAACAAGAGACCCAGTACTTC	CASTTSAGKQETQYF
TRBJ1-4	-	TRBV6-1	-	15	TGTGCCAGCAGTGAAGCGAATGGGCCGAATGAAAAACTGTTTTTT	CASSEANGPNEKLFF
TRBJ2-7	-	TRBV7-6	TRBD1	15	TGTGCCAGCAGCTCTGGACAGGGGACCCCTCGCGAGCAGTACTTC	CASSSGQGTPREQYF
TRBJ1-3	-	TRBV24-1	TRBD1	16	TGTGCCACCAGTGATTCCGACAGGGGTCAGGGAAACACCATATATTTT	CATSDSDRGQGNTIYF
TRBJ1-1	few	TRBV10-3	-	11	TGTGCCACCAAGGGAAACACTGAAGCTTTCTTT	CATKGNTEAFF
TRBJ1-2	few	TRBV29-1	-	10	TGCAGCGTAGGCGACAAGGGCTACACCTTC	CSVGDKGYTF
TRBJ1-5	few	TRBV10-3	-	15	TGTGCCATCAGTGGATCAGGACAGCCCAATCAGCCCCAGCATTTT	CAISGSGQPNQPQHF
TRBJ2-2	few	TRBV3-1	-	14	TGTGCCAGCAGCCCCGGACACAACACCGGGGAGCTGTTTTTT	CASSPGHNTGELFF
TRBJ2-7	many	TRBV10-3	-	15	TGTGCCATCAGTGACTCGGGGCTCAGCTCCTACGAGCAGTACTTC	CAISDSGLSSYEQYF
TRBJ2-7	few	TRBV20-1	-	13	TGCAGTGCTAGAGATGGGTCTTCCTACGAGCAGTACTTC	CSARDGSSYEQYF
TRBJ2-5	-	TRBV18	TRBD1	16	TGTGCCAGCTCACCACTTGGGACAGGCTCTTCAGGGACCCAGTACTTC	CASSPLGTGSSGTQYF
TRBJ2-1	few	TRBV9	-	15	TGTGCCAGCAGCGTAGATGGGGGGCGCAGCAATGAGCAGTTCTTC	CASSVDGGRSNEQFF
TRBJ1-2	-	TRBV12-3/TRBV12-4	TRBD1	15	TGTGCCAGCAGTTTGCGGGGACAGTTTTTCTATGGCTACACCTTC	CASSLRGQFFYGYTF
TRBJ2-5	-	TRBV15	-	17	TGTGCCACCAGCACAGGGGCCGGCGGTGGGTACCAAGAGACCCAGTACTTC	CATSTGAGGGYQETQYF
TRBJ2-6	few	TRBV10-3	TRBD1	17	TGTGCCATCAGTGAACCCAGGGGGTCTCCTGGGGCCAACGTCCTGACTTTC	CAISEPRGSPGANVLTF
TRBJ2-1	-	TRBV4-1	TRBD2	17	TGCGCCAGCAGCCTACGGACTAGCGGGAGAGTTTACAATGAGCAGTTCTTC	CASSLRTSGRVYNEQFF
TRBJ2-1	-	TRBV19	-	11	TGTGCCAGTAGGGTCGGCAATGAGCAGTTCTTC	CASRVGNEQFF
TRBJ2-7	-	TRBV7-9	-	14	TGTGCCAGCAGCTTAGCGTTGACCGGGACGCGTGACGAATTC	CASSLALTGTRDEF
TRBJ2-2	-	TRBV12-3/TRBV12-4	-	17	TGTGCCAGCAGTTTAGTCTACCGGGGGACGAACACCGGGGAGCTGTTTTTT	CASSLVYRGTNTGELFF